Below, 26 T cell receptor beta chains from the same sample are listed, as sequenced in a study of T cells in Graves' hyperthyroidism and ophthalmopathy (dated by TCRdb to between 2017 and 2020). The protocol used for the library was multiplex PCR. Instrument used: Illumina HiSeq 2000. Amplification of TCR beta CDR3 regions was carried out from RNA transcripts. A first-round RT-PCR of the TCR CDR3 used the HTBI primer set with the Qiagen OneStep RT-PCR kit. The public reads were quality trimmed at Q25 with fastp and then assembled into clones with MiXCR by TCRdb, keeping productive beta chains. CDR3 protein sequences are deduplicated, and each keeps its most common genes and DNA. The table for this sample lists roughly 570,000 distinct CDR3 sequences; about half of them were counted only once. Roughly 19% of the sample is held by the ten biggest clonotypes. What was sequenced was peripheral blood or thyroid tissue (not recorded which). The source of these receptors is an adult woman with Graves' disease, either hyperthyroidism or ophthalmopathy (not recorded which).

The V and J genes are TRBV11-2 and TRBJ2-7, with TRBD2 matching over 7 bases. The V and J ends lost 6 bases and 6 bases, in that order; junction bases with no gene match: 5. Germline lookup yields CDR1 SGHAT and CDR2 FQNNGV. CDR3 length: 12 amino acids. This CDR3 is CASRPTGGEQYF. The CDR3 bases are TGTGCCAGCAGGCCTACGGGGGGCGAGCAGTACTTC.

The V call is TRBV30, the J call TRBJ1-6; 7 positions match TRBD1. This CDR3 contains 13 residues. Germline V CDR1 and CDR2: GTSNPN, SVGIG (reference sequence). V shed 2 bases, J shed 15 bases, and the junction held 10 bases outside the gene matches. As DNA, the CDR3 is TGTGCCTGGAGTCAGGGGGTACGGAGACTCCTCCACTTT. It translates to CAWSQGVRRLLHF.

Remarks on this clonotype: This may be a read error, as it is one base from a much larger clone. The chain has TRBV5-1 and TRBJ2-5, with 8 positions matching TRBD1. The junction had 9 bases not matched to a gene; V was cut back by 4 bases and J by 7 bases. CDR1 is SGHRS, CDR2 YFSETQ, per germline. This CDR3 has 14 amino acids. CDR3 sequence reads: CASSPDRAGGTQYF. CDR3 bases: TGCGCCAGCAGCCCGGACAGGGCCGGAGGGACCCAGTACTTC.

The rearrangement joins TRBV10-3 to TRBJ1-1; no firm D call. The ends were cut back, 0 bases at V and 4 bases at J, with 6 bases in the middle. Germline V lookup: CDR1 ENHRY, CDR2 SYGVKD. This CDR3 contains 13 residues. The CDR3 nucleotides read TGTGCCATCAGTGAGTCGGCGGGCACTGAAGCTTTCTTT. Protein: CAISESAGTEAFF.

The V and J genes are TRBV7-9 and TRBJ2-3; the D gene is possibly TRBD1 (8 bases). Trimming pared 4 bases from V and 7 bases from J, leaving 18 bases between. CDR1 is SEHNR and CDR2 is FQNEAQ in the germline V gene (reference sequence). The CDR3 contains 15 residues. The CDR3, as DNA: TGTGCCAGCAGCTCCGGACAGGGAGGGGTTAATACGCAGTATTTT. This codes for CASSSGQGGVNTQYF.

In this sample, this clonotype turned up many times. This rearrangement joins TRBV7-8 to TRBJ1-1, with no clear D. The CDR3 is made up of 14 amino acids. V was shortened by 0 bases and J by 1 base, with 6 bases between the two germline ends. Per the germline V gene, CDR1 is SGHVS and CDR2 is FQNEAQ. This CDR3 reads CASSLAPGNTEAFF. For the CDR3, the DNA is TGTGCCAGCAGCTTAGCCCCCGGGAACACTGAAGCTTTCTTT. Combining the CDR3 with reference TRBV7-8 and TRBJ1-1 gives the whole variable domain GAGVSQSPRYKVAKRGQDVALRCDPISGHVSLFWYQQALGQGPEFLTYFQNEAQLDKSGLPSDRFFAERPEGSVSTLKIQRTQQEDSAVYLCASSLAPGNTEAFFGQGTRLTVV.

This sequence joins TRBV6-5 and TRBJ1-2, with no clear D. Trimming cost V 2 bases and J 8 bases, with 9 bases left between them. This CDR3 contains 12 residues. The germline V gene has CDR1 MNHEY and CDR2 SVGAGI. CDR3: CASSYEGQGYTF. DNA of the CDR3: TGTGCCAGCAGTTACGAGGGTCAAGGCTACACCTTC.

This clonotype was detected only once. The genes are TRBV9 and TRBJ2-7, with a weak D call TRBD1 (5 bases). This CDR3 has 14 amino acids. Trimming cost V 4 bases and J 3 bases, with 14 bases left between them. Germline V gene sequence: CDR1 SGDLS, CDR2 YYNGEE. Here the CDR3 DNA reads TGTGCCAGCAGCAGCCACCTAGACAGCTACGAGCAGTACTTC. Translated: CASSSHLDSYEQYF.

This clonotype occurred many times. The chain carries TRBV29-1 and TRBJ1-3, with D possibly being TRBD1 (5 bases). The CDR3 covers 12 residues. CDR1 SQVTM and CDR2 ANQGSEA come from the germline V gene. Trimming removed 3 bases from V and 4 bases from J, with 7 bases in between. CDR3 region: CSVETVGNTIYF. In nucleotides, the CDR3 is TGCAGCGTTGAGACAGTCGGAAACACCATATATTTT.

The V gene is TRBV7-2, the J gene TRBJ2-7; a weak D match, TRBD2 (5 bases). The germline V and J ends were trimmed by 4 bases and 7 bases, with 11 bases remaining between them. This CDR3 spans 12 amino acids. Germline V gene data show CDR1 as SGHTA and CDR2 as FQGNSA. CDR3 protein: CASSSTRREQYF. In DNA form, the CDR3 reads TGTGCCAGCAGCTCTACCCGGAGGGAGCAGTACTTC. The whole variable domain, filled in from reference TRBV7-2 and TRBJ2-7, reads GAGVSQSPSNKVTEKGKDVELRCDPISGHTALYWYRQSLGQGLEFLIYFQGNSAPDKSGLPSDRFSAERTGGSVSTLTIQRTQQEDSAVYLCASSSTRREQYFGPGTRLTVT.

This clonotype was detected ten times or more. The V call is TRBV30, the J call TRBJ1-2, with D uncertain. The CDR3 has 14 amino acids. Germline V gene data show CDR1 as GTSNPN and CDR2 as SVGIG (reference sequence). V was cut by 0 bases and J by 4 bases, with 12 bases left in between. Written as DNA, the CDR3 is TGTGCCTGGAGTGTCGGGCAGGAGCTCTATGGCTACACCTTC. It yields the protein CAWSVGQELYGYTF.

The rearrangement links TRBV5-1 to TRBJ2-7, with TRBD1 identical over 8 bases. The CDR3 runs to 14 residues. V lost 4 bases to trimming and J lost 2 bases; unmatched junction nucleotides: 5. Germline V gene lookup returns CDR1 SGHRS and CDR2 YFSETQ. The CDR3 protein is CASSGQGGPYEQYF. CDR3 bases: TGCGCCAGCAGCGGACAGGGAGGACCCTACGAGCAGTACTTC.

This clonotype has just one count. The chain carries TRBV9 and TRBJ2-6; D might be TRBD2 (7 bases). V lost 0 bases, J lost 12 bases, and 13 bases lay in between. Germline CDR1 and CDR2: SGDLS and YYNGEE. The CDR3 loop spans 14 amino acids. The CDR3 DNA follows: TGTGCCAGCAGCGTAGGAGGGGGGGACACCGTCCTGACTTTC. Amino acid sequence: CASSVGGGDTVLTF.

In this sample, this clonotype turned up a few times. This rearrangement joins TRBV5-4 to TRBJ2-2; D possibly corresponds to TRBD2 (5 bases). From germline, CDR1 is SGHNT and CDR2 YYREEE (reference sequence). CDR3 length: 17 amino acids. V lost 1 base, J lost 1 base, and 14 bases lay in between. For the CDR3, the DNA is TGTGCCAGCAGCTTGAAAATTGGACGGGGGAACACCGGGGAGCTGTTTTTT. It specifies CASSLKIGRGNTGELFF.

In DNA, the CDR3 is TGTGCCATCAGCGTTGACAGGGTCTTCGGCTACACCATATATTTT. Protein: CAISVDRVFGYTIYF. The J gene is TRBJ1-3, the V gene TRBV10-3, with TRBD1 matching over 7 bases. After removal of 6 bases from V and 8 bases from J, the junction contained 13 bases not matched to a gene. The CDR3 has 15 amino acids. Germline V lookup: CDR1 ENHRY, CDR2 SYGVKD.

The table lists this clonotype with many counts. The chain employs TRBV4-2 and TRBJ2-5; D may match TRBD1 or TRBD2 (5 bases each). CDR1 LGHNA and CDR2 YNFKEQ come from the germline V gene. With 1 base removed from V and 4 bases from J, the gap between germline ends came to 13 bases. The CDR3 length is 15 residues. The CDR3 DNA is TGTGCCAGCAGCCAAGGAAACAGGAGGCGAGAGACCCAGTACTTC. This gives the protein CASSQGNRRRETQYF.

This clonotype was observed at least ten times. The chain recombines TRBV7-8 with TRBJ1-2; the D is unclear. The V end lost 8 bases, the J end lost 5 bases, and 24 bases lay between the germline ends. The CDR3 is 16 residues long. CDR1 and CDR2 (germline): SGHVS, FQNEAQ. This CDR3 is CASSPRVTSTLYGYTF. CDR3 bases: TGTGCCAGCTCCCCTCGAGTAACAAGTACGCTTTATGGCTACACCTTC. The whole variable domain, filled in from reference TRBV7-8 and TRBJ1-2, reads GAGVSQSPRYKVAKRGQDVALRCDPISGHVSLFWYQQALGQGPEFLTYFQNEAQLDKSGLPSDRFFAERPEGSVSTLKIQRTQQEDSAVYLCASSPRVTSTLYGYTFGSGTRLTVV.

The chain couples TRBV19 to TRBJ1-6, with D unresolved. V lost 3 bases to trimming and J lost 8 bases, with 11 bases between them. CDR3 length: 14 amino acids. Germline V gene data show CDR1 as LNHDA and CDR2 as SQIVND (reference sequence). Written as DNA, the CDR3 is TGTGCCAGTAGTATTACACCTGCGGATTCACCCCTCCACTTT. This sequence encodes CASSITPADSPLHF.

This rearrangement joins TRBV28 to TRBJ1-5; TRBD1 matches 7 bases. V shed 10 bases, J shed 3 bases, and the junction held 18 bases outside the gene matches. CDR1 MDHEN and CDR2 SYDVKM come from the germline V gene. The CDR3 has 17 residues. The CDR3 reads CATFDFLDRVNNQPQHF. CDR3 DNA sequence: TGTGCCACCTTCGACTTCCTTGACAGGGTGAACAATCAGCCCCAGCATTTT.

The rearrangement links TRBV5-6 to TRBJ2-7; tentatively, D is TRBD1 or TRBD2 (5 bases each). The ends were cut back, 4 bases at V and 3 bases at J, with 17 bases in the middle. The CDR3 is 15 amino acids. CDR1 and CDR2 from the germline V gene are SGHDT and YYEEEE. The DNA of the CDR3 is TGTGCCAGCAGCCCGCTTGGGACGGAATTCTACGAGCAGTACTTC. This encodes CASSPLGTEFYEQYF.

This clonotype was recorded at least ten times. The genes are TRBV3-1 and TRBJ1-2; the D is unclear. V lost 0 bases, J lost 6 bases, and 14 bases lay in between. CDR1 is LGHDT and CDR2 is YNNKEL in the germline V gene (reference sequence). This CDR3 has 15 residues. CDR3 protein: CASSQDWGEEHGYTF. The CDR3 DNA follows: TGTGCCAGCAGCCAAGATTGGGGAGAGGAGCATGGCTACACCTTC.

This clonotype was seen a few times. CDR3 nucleotide sequence: TGTGCCATCAGTGAGTCGAGGACACCGTACTATGGCTACACCTTC. This encodes CAISESRTPYYGYTF. V gene TRBV10-3 combines with J gene TRBJ1-2; possible D gene TRBD1, 5 bases. Per the germline V gene, CDR1 is ENHRY and CDR2 is SYGVKD. V lost 0 bases, J lost 3 bases, and 11 bases lay in between. The CDR3 length is 15 residues.

CDR3 DNA sequence: TGTGCCAGCAGTTTCAGGGGGCCTAACACCGGGGAGCTGTTTTTT. Its protein is CASSFRGPNTGELFF. The J gene is TRBJ2-2, the V gene TRBV28; 8 nucleotides match TRBD1. V shed 3 bases, J shed 2 bases, and the junction held 2 bases outside the gene matches. Looked up from germline, CDR1 is MDHEN and CDR2 is SYDVKM. This CDR3 has 15 amino acids.

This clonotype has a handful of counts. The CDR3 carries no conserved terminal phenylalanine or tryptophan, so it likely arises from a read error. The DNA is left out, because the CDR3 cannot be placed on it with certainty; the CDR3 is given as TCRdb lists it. The CDR3: CASSLRLGRRT. J is TRBJ2-7 and V is TRBV7-8; TRBD1, the D gene given by the table, was not confirmed from the DNA. Per germline, CDR1 SGHVS and CDR2 FQNEAQ. From its first to its last residue, the CDR3 has 11 amino acids.

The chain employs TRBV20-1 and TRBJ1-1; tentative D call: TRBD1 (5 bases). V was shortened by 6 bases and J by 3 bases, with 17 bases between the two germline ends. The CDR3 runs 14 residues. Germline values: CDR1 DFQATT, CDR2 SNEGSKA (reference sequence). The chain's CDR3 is CSAIKPGPHTEAFF. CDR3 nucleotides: TGCAGTGCGATAAAGCCGGGACCCCACACTGAAGCTTTCTTT.

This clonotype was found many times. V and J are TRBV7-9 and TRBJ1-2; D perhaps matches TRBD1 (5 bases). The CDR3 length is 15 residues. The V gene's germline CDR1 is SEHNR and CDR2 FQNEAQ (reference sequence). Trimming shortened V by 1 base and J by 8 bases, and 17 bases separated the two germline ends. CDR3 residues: CASSLVDSRSGGYTF. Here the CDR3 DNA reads TGTGCCAGCAGCTTAGTTGACAGCCGGAGTGGGGGCTACACCTTC.